What follows are 23 T cell receptor beta chains derived from one specimen sequenced in a study of blood T cell repertoires in COVID-19. Only in-frame clones appear in the TCRdb table, and some are missing; sequencing was by immunoSEQ multiplex PCR. This repertoire shows around 20,000 clones, 86% found once; its top ten account for about 17%. The sample was peripheral blood. The source of these receptors is a man in his 70s with acute or convalescent COVID-19.

The gene calls are TRBV28 and TRBJ1-5, with D perhaps TRBD1 (6 bases). The V gene's germline CDR1 is MDHEN and CDR2 SYDVKM. V was pared by 4 bases and J by 2 bases, with 12 bases between. This CDR3 is 15 amino acids long. DNA for the CDR3: TGTGCCAGCAGTTGGTCAGGGGTGGGCAATCAGCCCCAGCATTTT. It is translated as CASSWSGVGNQPQHF. Full variable domain (missing parts from reference TRBV28 and TRBJ1-5): DVKVTQSSRYLVKRTGEKVFLECVQDMDHENMFWYRQDPGLGLRLIYFSYDVKMKEKGDIPEGYSVSREKKERFSLILESASTNQTSMYLCASSWSGVGNQPQHFGDGTRLSIL.

This CDR3 is CASSSGIAGERAYEQYF. Here the CDR3 DNA reads TGTGCCAGCAGCTCCGGGATAGCGGGAGAGCGCGCCTACGAGCAGTACTTC. V gene TRBV7-7 combines with J gene TRBJ2-7, with 9 bases lining up with TRBD2. The CDR3 is 17 residues long. The germline V gene has CDR1 SSHAT and CDR2 FNYEAQ (reference sequence). Unmatched junction bases numbered 12, after V lost 4 bases and J lost 2 bases.

The rearrangement joins TRBV5-1 to TRBJ1-6; 10 bases line up with TRBD1. Germline CDR1 SGHRS, CDR2 YFSETQ. The J segment lost 6 bases and the V segment lost 0 bases, leaving 3 bases of the junction unmatched. The CDR3 is 16 amino acids. The DNA of the CDR3 is TGCGCCAGCAGCTTGGATGGACAGGGGGTTAATTCACCCCTCCACTTT. Protein product: CASSLDGQGVNSPLHF.

The rearrangement links TRBV28 to TRBJ2-1, with 10 bases lining up with TRBD1. V trimming: 5 bases; J trimming: 5 bases; junction bases outside the gene matches: 6. Per the germline V gene, CDR1 is MDHEN and CDR2 is SYDVKM. The CDR3 runs 15 residues. CDR3: CASSPPGTGDNEQFF. CDR3 nucleotide sequence: TGTGCCAGCAGTCCTCCCGGGACAGGGGACAATGAGCAGTTCTTC.

The chain recombines TRBV9 with TRBJ2-3; D is perhaps TRBD2 (6 bases). The CDR3 sequence is 15 residues long. V lost 1 base and J 0 bases, leaving 9 bases between the germline ends. Germline loops: CDR1 SGDLS, CDR2 YYNGEE. The CDR3 spells CASSVTSRSTDTQYF. In DNA, the CDR3 is TGTGCCAGCAGCGTAACTAGCCGTAGCACAGATACGCAGTATTTT.

The chain joins TRBV11-2 to TRBJ2-1; 9 bases line up with TRBD2. In germline, CDR1 is SGHAT, CDR2 FQNNGV. J was trimmed by 5 bases and V by 0 bases; bases with no gene match: 5. The length of the CDR3 is 16 residues. In DNA, the CDR3 is TGTGCCAGCAGCTTAGAACTCGGCGGGAGGGACAATGAGCAGTTCTTC. This gives the protein CASSLELGGRDNEQFF.

The chain carries TRBV7-2 and TRBJ1-4; 9 positions match TRBD1. The trim removed 4 bases at V and 6 bases at J, leaving 3 bases unmatched. The germline V gene has CDR1 SGHTA and CDR2 FQGNSA. This CDR3 contains 14 residues. CDR3 protein: CASSSGTGYEKLFF. The CDR3 nucleotides read TGTGCCAGCAGCTCCGGGACAGGGTATGAAAAACTGTTTTTT.

This clone is classed as medium-sized. The chain is built from TRBV12-3 or TRBV12-4 and TRBJ1-1; D gene unclear. The V end was cut by 1 base, the J end by 6 bases, with 6 bases between. This CDR3 contains 12 residues. In DNA, the CDR3 is TGTGCCAGCAGTTTAGGACTTCCTGAAGCTTTCTTT. It translates to CASSLGLPEAFF.

Written as DNA, the CDR3 is TGTGCCAGCACCGTACCGGGCGGGAGCGAGGAGCAGTACTTC. Encoded protein: CASTVPGGSEEQYF. V is TRBV28 and J is TRBJ2-7; 7 bases align to TRBD2. V shed 7 bases, J shed 7 bases, and the junction held 13 bases outside the gene matches. Germline values: CDR1 MDHEN, CDR2 SYDVKM. The CDR3 runs 14 residues. Together with reference TRBV28 and TRBJ2-7, the CDR3 gives the full variable domain: DVKVTQSSRYLVKRTGEKVFLECVQDMDHENMFWYRQDPGLGLRLIYFSYDVKMKEKGDIPEGYSVSREKKERFSLILESASTNQTSMYLCASTVPGGSEEQYFGPGTRLTVT.

The sample holds a few counts of this clone. The chain is built from TRBV7-3 and TRBJ1-1; 9 positions match TRBD1. After removal of 5 bases from V and 4 bases from J, the junction contained 5 bases not matched to a gene. Germline-derived CDR1 and CDR2 are SGHTA and FQGTGA. The CDR3 has 14 residues. CDR3 loop: CASSEHRGLTEAFF. In nucleotides, the CDR3 is TGTGCCAGCAGCGAACACAGGGGGCTCACTGAAGCTTTCTTT. Together with reference TRBV7-3 and TRBJ1-1, the CDR3 gives the full variable domain: GAGVSQTPSNKVTEKGKYVELRCDPISGHTALYWYRQSLGQGPEFLIYFQGTGAADDSGLPNDRFFAVRPEGSVSTLKIQRTERGDSAVYLCASSEHRGLTEAFFGQGTRLTVV.

The J gene is TRBJ2-5, the V gene TRBV9, with 9 bases fitting TRBD2. CDR3 size: 15 residues. Germline V gives CDR1 SGDLS, CDR2 YYNGEE. Trimming removed 3 bases from V and 5 bases from J; junction bases left unmatched: 8. CDR3 nucleotides: TGTGCCAGCAGCGCCGCGGGGGGGTTGTCGGAGACCCAGTACTTC. Encoded protein: CASSAAGGLSETQYF.

The rearrangement uses TRBV28 and TRBJ1-5; D gene uncertain. The CDR3 is made up of 14 amino acids. Trimming pared 0 bases from V and 2 bases from J, leaving 5 bases between. CDR1 and CDR2 from the germline V gene are MDHEN and SYDVKM. The CDR3 DNA reads as TGTGCCAGCAGTTTATGGAGTGGCAATCAGCCCCAGCATTTT. Protein sequence: CASSLWSGNQPQHF.

A single count supports this clone. The CDR3 DNA is TGCAGCGCCCGGACAGGGACTGAAGCTTTCTTT. The encoded protein is CSARTGTEAFF. The chain uses TRBV29-1 and TRBJ1-1, with 8 bases that match TRBD1. This CDR3 has 11 residues. CDR1 is SQVTM, CDR2 ANQGSEA, per germline. J lost 5 bases, V lost 7 bases, and 3 bases had no gene match.

The CDR3 region is CASTPRQGARDTQYF. CDR3 DNA: TGTGCCAGCACCCCGAGACAGGGGGCAAGGGATACGCAGTATTTT. V usage is TRBV27 and J usage is TRBJ2-3; 10 nucleotides align to TRBD1. The CDR3 consists of 15 residues. The trim removed 7 bases at V and 6 bases at J, leaving 10 bases unmatched. From germline, CDR1 is MNHEY and CDR2 SMNVEV (reference sequence).

The gene calls are TRBV5-4 and TRBJ2-2, with TRBD1 matching 10 bases. The CDR3 loop spans 16 amino acids. The V and J ends lost 3 bases and 5 bases, in that order; junction bases with no gene match: 7. Germline lookup yields CDR1 SGHNT and CDR2 YYREEE (reference sequence). The CDR3 nucleotides are TGTGCCAGCAGCTCGTGGACAGGGGGTGGGACCGGGGAGCTGTTTTTT. Amino acids: CASSSWTGGGTGELFF.

The chain combines TRBV5-8 with TRBJ1-1, with D uncertain. V was clipped by 0 bases and J by 4 bases, with 10 bases between them. CDR1 SGHTS and CDR2 YDEGEE come from the germline V gene. The CDR3 length is 14 residues. The CDR3 coding sequence is TGTGCCAGCAGCTTGGGAGGGTGGATCACTGAAGCTTTCTTT. Amino acid sequence: CASSLGGWITEAFF.

The CDR3 loop reads CASSADSSYEQYF. The CDR3 nucleotides are TGTGCCAGCTCCGCGGACAGCTCCTACGAGCAGTACTTC. This chain uses TRBV18 with TRBJ2-7, with a tentative D call TRBD1 (6 bases). Trimming left V 6 bases short and J 0 bases short, with 9 bases between. The CDR3 sequence is 13 residues long. Germline lookup yields CDR1 KGHSH and CDR2 LQKENI.

Worth noting for this clone: The junction departs from germline at one end; a sequencing error may be responsible. CDR3 in DNA: TGTGCTAGCAGAATAGCGGGGTTGACAGATACGCAGTATTTT. Its protein product is CASRIAGLTDTQYF. This chain joins TRBV7-9 and TRBJ2-3; TRBD2 agrees at 8 bases. The CDR3 is made up of 14 amino acids. Germline-derived CDR1 and CDR2 are SEHNR and FQNEAQ (reference sequence).

This chain joins TRBV18 and TRBJ1-1, with D possibly being TRBD1 (6 bases). The CDR3 is made up of 18 amino acids. Germline CDR1 and CDR2: KGHSH and LQKENI. The germline V and J ends were trimmed by 2 bases and 3 bases, with 22 bases remaining between them. The CDR3 DNA reads TGTGCCAGCTCACCATCTTATCGGAGGGGGGGTATGGACACTGAAGCTTTCTTT. Its translation is CASSPSYRRGGMDTEAFF.

This clone was detected once. The chain uses TRBV6-5 and TRBJ2-5, with D perhaps matching TRBD1 (6 bases). Germline V gives CDR1 MNHEY, CDR2 SVGAGI. The CDR3 sequence is 14 residues long. V dropped 2 bases and J dropped 1 base, with 8 bases sitting between them. The CDR3 nucleotides read TGTGCCAGCAGTTACCGACAGGTCCAAGAGACCCAGTACTTC. This gives the protein CASSYRQVQETQYF.

This clone occurred once. V is TRBV12-3 or TRBV12-4 and J is TRBJ1-2; TRBD1 is a possible D gene (6 bases). V was shortened by 5 bases and J by 4 bases, with 11 bases between the two germline ends. This CDR3 region has 13 residues. CDR3 sequence: CASSQDRFYGYTF. The CDR3 DNA is TGTGCCAGCAGTCAGGACAGATTCTATGGCTACACCTTC.

This chain connects TRBV5-8 to TRBJ1-5; 8 nucleotides agree with TRBD1. The V gene end was trimmed by 4 bases and the J gene end by 3 bases; junction bases not matched to a gene: 6. This CDR3 contains 15 residues. Looked up from germline, CDR1 is SGHTS and CDR2 is YDEGEE. CDR3 residues: CASSPDRDPNQPQHF. CDR3 DNA: TGTGCCAGCAGCCCGGACAGGGATCCCAATCAGCCCCAGCATTTT.

V and J are TRBV6-2 or TRBV6-3 and TRBJ2-7; TRBD2 is a possible D gene (6 bases). CDR3 length equals 15 residues. V lost 0 bases and J 0 bases, leaving 9 bases between the germline ends. Germline loops: CDR1 MNHEY, CDR2 SVGEGT. The CDR3 loop is CASSYSAGSSYEQYF. CDR3 sequence (DNA): TGTGCCAGCAGTTACTCGGCCGGGAGCTCCTACGAGCAGTACTTC.